The 22 T cell receptor beta chains in this list originate from one sample, sequenced in a study of CD8 T cells in ankylosing spondylitis. TCRdb used MiXCR to reprocess the 5' RACE reads, holding one entry per CDR3 protein. The repertoire includes about 230,000 distinct CDR3 sequences, less than 9.5% of them detected once, and 4% to 5.5% sits in the top ten. The sequenced material came from blood, either unsorted or a sorted T cell fraction (not recorded which). These receptors all come from a female donor with ankylosing spondylitis or in good health (not recorded which).

The table lists this clonotype with many counts. The gene calls are TRBV7-8 and TRBJ2-7; 10 bases agree with TRBD2. Per the germline V gene, CDR1 is SGHVS and CDR2 is FQNEAQ. V lost 0 bases and J lost 0; bases outside the gene matches: 11. The CDR3 totals 19 residues. The CDR3 region has the DNA TGTGCCAGCAGCTTAGCCGAGAGCCAACTAGCGGGACTCTCCTACGAGCAGTACTTC. Amino acids: CASSLAESQLAGLSYEQYF.

As concerns this clonotype: A read error may be the cause here, since a much bigger clone is one base away. The genes are TRBV18 and TRBJ2-5; the D is unclear. V shed 2 bases and J shed 3 bases, with 10 bases lying between them. CDR3 size: 14 residues. The germline gives CDR1 KGHSH, CDR2 LQKENI. The CDR3 DNA reads as TGTGCCAGCTCACCATCTGGGGTGAAAGAGACCCAGTACTTC. Encoded protein: CASSPSGVKETQYF.

The table lists this clonotype with many counts. The V and J genes are TRBV24-1 and TRBJ2-3; 7 nucleotides align to TRBD1. Germline V gene sequence: CDR1 KGHDR, CDR2 SFDVKD. The junction had 11 bases not matched to a gene; V was cut back by 5 bases and J by 1 base. This CDR3 is 17 amino acids long. The CDR3 is CATSGPDRQGGTDTQYF. CDR3 coding DNA: TGTGCCACCAGTGGACCGGACCGACAGGGCGGCACAGATACGCAGTATTTT.

As to this clonotype: This clone may be a read error of a much larger clone one base away. V usage is TRBV30 and J usage is TRBJ2-7; D remains ambiguous. CDR1 and CDR2 (germline): GTSNPN, SVGIG (reference sequence). This CDR3 contains 14 residues. The CDR3 is CAWSVGYVPYKQYF. In DNA form, the CDR3 reads TGTGCCTGGAGCGTCGGCTACGTGCCCTACAAGCAGTACTTC.

This clonotype has a count of ten or more. The chain joins TRBV6-1 to TRBJ1-6; no definite D call. The length of the CDR3 is 15 residues. Germline V lookup: CDR1 MNHNS, CDR2 SASEGT. Trimming stripped 3 bases from V and 7 bases from J, with 13 bases between. CDR3: CASSEARLTNSPLHF. In DNA form, the CDR3 reads TGTGCCAGCAGTGAGGCTAGACTGACAAATTCACCCCTCCACTTT.

This clonotype was picked up many times. The V call is TRBV12-3 or TRBV12-4, the J call TRBJ1-5, with D tentatively TRBD1 (5 bases). V lost 1 base and J 6 bases, leaving 16 bases between the germline ends. This CDR3 has 16 amino acids. The CDR3, as DNA: TGTGCCAGCAGTTTAGAATTCGAGGGGTCTGGTCAGCCCCAGCATTTT. Translation: CASSLEFEGSGQPQHF.

This clonotype has ten or more counts. The chain combines TRBV7-9 with TRBJ1-1; weak D call: TRBD1 (5 bases). The V gene lost 2 bases and the J gene lost 10 bases, with 8 bases spanning the gap. Germline assignment: CDR1 SEHNR and CDR2 FQNEAQ (reference sequence). This CDR3 spans 11 amino acids. In DNA form, the CDR3 reads TGTGCCAGCAGCTTAATGCAGGGAGCTTTCTTT. Translated: CASSLMQGAFF.

This clonotype was picked up many times. Written as DNA, the CDR3 is TGTGCCAGCAGCTTAATGGGGGCGAGGACTGAAGCTTTCTTT. Protein product: CASSLMGARTEAFF. The V gene is TRBV7-6, the J gene TRBJ1-1, with D maybe TRBD1 (6 bases). The germline CDR1 and CDR2 sequences are SGHVS and FNYEAQ. Trimming stripped 2 bases from V and 5 bases from J, with 12 bases between. The CDR3 is 14 residues long.

This chain uses TRBV7-2 with TRBJ2-5, with TRBD2 matching over 7 bases. The CDR3 is made up of 14 amino acids. Germline CDR1 is SGHTA and CDR2 is FQGNSA. Trimming removed 2 bases from V and 5 bases from J; junction bases left unmatched: 5. The CDR3 bases are TGTGCCAGCAGCTTATCCGACGGGGGGGAGACCCAGTACTTC. Protein: CASSLSDGGETQYF.

This clonotype was seen many times. The V call is TRBV4-3, the J call TRBJ2-7; the D is unclear. This CDR3 is 14 amino acids long. Germline CDR1 LGHNA, CDR2 YSLEER. Between the trimmed V and J ends, which lost 1 base and 3 bases, there was a span of 10 bases. The CDR3 bases are TGCGCCAGCAGCCAAGGATTGTCTTACTACGAGCAGTACTTC. It yields the protein CASSQGLSYYEQYF.

The table lists this clonotype with many counts. The V gene is TRBV29-1, the J gene TRBJ1-4, with a weak D call TRBD1 (6 bases). CDR1 is SQVTM and CDR2 is ANQGSEA in the germline V gene. The CDR3 is 15 amino acids. Trimming took off 6 bases at V and 5 bases at J, with 19 bases between the two ends. The CDR3 region has the DNA TGCAGCGTGGGGCTTTCTGGACAGAGAAATGAAAAACTGTTTTTT. It encodes CSVGLSGQRNEKLFF.

This chain links TRBV30 with TRBJ2-7; 10 bases match TRBD2. Trimming cost V 4 bases and J 5 bases; bases outside gene matches: 14. CDR1 GTSNPN and CDR2 SVGIG come from the germline V gene (reference sequence). The CDR3 runs 16 residues. CDR3 in DNA: TGTGCCTGGACCGCCGCCTTGTCTAGCGGGAGCCACGAGCAGTACTTC. Translation gives CAWTAALSSGSHEQYF.

This clonotype was observed at least ten times. This chain links TRBV6-1 with TRBJ1-1; TRBD1 aligns across 7 bases. The ends lost 6 bases at V and 5 bases at J; junction bases unmatched: 12. CDR3 length: 15 amino acids. CDR1 and CDR2 from the germline V gene are MNHNS and SASEGT. CDR3 region: CASRDRKGARTEAFF. In DNA form, the CDR3 reads TGTGCCAGCAGGGATAGGAAGGGGGCGCGTACTGAAGCTTTCTTT.

There are many counts of this clonotype. The chain recombines TRBV20-1 with TRBJ2-3, with TRBD2 matching over 7 bases. V shed 6 bases and J 2 bases; nucleotides not matched to a gene: 2. Germline CDR1 and CDR2: DFQATT and SNEGSKA (reference sequence). The CDR3 has 12 residues. CDR3 residues: CSAGRFTDTQYF. The CDR3 DNA reads TGCAGTGCCGGGAGGTTCACAGATACGCAGTATTTT.

This rearrangement joins TRBV7-8 to TRBJ2-3; D unresolved. CDR1 is SGHVS and CDR2 is FQNEAQ in the germline V gene. The CDR3 has 13 residues. V was clipped by 1 base and J by 4 bases, with 6 bases between them. The CDR3 loop is CASSLGWSDTQYF. CDR3 nucleotide sequence: TGTGCCAGCAGCTTAGGCTGGTCAGATACGCAGTATTTT.

This clonotype was detected many times. The rearrangement uses TRBV20-1 and TRBJ2-5; 8 nucleotides match TRBD2. Per the germline V gene, CDR1 is DFQATT and CDR2 is SNEGSKA (reference sequence). CDR3 length: 13 residues. V lost 3 bases and J lost 5; bases outside the gene matches: 5. The CDR3 DNA reads as TGCAGTGCTAGCGGGAGGGCCAGGGAGACCCAGTACTTC. Translated, it gives CSASGRARETQYF.

Ten or more counts support this clonotype. V and J are TRBV12-3 or TRBV12-4 and TRBJ2-7; D is uncertain. The germline V and J ends were trimmed by 7 bases and 12 bases, with 22 bases remaining between them. This CDR3 spans 13 amino acids. The CDR3 spells CASNPTESVRRYF. The CDR3 nucleotides are TGTGCCAGCAATCCCACTGAGAGCGTCCGTCGGTACTTC.

This clonotype was found a few times. An end of the junction does not agree with germline; a read error may underlie this. The rearrangement uses TRBV7-9 and TRBJ2-7; TRBD2 agrees at 8 bases. CDR3 length equals 14 residues. Germline CDR1 is SEHNR and CDR2 is FQNEAQ (reference sequence). CDR3 amino acids: CASSLAGNSYEQYF. The CDR3, as DNA: TGTGCCAGCAGTTTAGCGGGAAATTCCTACGAGCAGTACTTC. The full variable domain, rest sourced from reference TRBV7-9 and TRBJ2-7, is DTGVSQNPRHKITKRGQNVTFRCDPISEHNRLYWYRQTLGQGPEFLTYFQNEAQLEKSRLLSDRFSAERPKGSFSTLEIQRTEQGDSAMYLCASSLAGNSYEQYFGPGTRLTVT.

CDR3 sequence: CSVKTALNTEAFF. CDR3 sequence (DNA): TGCAGCGTTAAGACAGCTTTGAACACTGAAGCTTTCTTT. This chain uses TRBV29-1 with TRBJ1-1, with D tentatively TRBD1 (5 bases). CDR3 length: 13 residues. Germline CDR1 reads SQVTM; CDR2 reads ANQGSEA. The germline V and J ends were trimmed by 5 bases and 0 bases, with 10 bases remaining between them.

This clonotype was seen repeatedly, ten times or more. The rearrangement links TRBV6-2 or TRBV6-3 to TRBJ1-1; D unresolved. Germline lookup yields CDR1 MNHEY and CDR2 SVGEGT. Between the trimmed V and J ends, which lost 5 bases and 6 bases, there was a span of 7 bases. The CDR3 length is 11 residues. The CDR3 nucleotides are TGTGCCAGCAGTCGGCTGGCTGAAGCTTTCTTT. Protein sequence: CASSRLAEAFF.

This clonotype showed up many times. The chain recombines TRBV6-2 or TRBV6-3 with TRBJ2-7; tentatively, D is TRBD1 (6 bases). The CDR3 loop spans 14 amino acids. V gave up 6 bases and J gave up 0 bases, with 12 bases separating them. CDR1 MNHEY and CDR2 SVGEGT come from the germline V gene. CDR3 in amino acids: CASRDRLSSYEQYF. The DNA of the CDR3 is TGTGCCAGCAGGGACAGACTCAGCTCCTACGAGCAGTACTTC.

This clonotype was seen many times. The J gene is TRBJ2-1, the V gene TRBV27; D ambiguous. Germline V gene data show CDR1 as MNHEY and CDR2 as SMNVEV (reference sequence). The germline V and J ends were trimmed by 6 bases and 7 bases, with 16 bases remaining between them. The CDR3 spans 14 residues. The CDR3 loop reads CASSRTSPENEQFF. The CDR3 bases are TGTGCCAGCAGCAGGACCTCACCCGAAAATGAGCAGTTCTTC.